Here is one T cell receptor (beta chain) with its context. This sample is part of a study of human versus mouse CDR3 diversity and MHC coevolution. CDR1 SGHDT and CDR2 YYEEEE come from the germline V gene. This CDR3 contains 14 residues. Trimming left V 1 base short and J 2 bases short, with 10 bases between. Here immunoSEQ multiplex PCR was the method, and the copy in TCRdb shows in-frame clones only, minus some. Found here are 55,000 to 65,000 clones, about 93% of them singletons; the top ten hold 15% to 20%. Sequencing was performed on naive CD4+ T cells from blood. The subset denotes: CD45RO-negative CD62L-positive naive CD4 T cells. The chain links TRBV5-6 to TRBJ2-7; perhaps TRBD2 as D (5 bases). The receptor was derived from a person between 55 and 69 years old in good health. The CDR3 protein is CASSLLAPTYEQYF. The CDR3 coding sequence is TGTGCCAGCAGCTTGTTAGCGCCGACCTACGAGCAGTACTTC. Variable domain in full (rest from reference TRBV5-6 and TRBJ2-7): DAGVTQSPTHLIKTRGQQVTLRCSPKSGHDTVSWYQQALGQGPQFIFQYYEEEERQRGNFPDRFSGHQFPNYSSELNVNALLLGDSALYLCASSLLAPTYEQYFGPGTRLTVT.